These T cell receptor beta chains were read from a single sample in a study of spatial heterogeneity in lung cancer. MiXCR was run by TCRdb on the 5' RACE reads, yielding one entry per CDR3 protein. The profile covers roughly 80,000 distinct CDR3 sequences, with approximately 8% appearing a single time and 6.5% to 8.5% taken by the ten largest. The sample here was PBMCs, taken at surgery. These receptors all stem from a male donor with early-stage non-small cell lung cancer. Both conserved end residues are part of each CDR3. Each record gives: J gene, D gene, V gene, clone size, CDR3 protein, CDR3 DNA. A D gene is named only where the DNA matches it firmly. Clone size is given for some rows only: seen once, a few or many times, or a class if the clone is expanded.

j_call: TRBJ1-1
d_call: -
v_call: TRBV7-9
clone_size: many
cdr3_aa: CASSFGGAGRPSEAFF
cdr3_nt: TGTGCCAGCAGCTTCGGTGGGGCAGGTCGTCCCTCTGAAGCTTTCTTT

j_call: TRBJ2-2
d_call: -
v_call: TRBV12-3/TRBV12-4
clone_size: many
cdr3_aa: CASSSPGLLTGELFF
cdr3_nt: TGTGCCAGCAGTTCCCCGGGACTCCTCACCGGGGAGCTGTTTTTT

j_call: TRBJ2-4
d_call: -
v_call: TRBV29-1
clone_size: many
cdr3_aa: CSVVKNRDPKNIQYF
cdr3_nt: TGCAGCGTTGTCAAGAACCGGGACCCCAAAAACATTCAGTACTTC

j_call: TRBJ2-1
d_call: -
v_call: TRBV7-2
clone_size: -
cdr3_aa: CASSTTSGDSYNEQFF
cdr3_nt: TGTGCCAGCAGCACCACAAGCGGAGACTCCTACAATGAGCAGTTCTTC

j_call: TRBJ1-1
d_call: -
v_call: TRBV11-3
clone_size: -
cdr3_aa: CASSRGVGNTEAFF
cdr3_nt: TGTGCCAGCAGCCGCGGGGTGGGGAACACTGAAGCTTTCTTT

j_call: TRBJ2-1
d_call: -
v_call: TRBV11-2
clone_size: many
cdr3_aa: CASSLEPRGNYEQFF
cdr3_nt: TGTGCCAGCAGCTTAGAACCTCGGGGTAACTATGAGCAGTTCTTC

j_call: TRBJ1-3
d_call: -
v_call: TRBV27
clone_size: few
cdr3_aa: CASSFLPVDPSGNTIYF
cdr3_nt: TGTGCCAGCAGTTTCCTCCCTGTCGATCCCTCTGGAAACACCATATATTTT

j_call: TRBJ2-4
d_call: TRBD2
v_call: TRBV10-2
clone_size: many
cdr3_aa: CASSEMGGNIQYF
cdr3_nt: TGCGCCAGCAGTGAGATGGGAGGGAACATTCAGTACTTC

j_call: TRBJ2-7
d_call: -
v_call: TRBV7-9
clone_size: many
cdr3_aa: CASSPFGAGAYEQYF
cdr3_nt: TGTGCCAGCAGCCCTTTTGGAGCCGGGGCCTACGAGCAGTACTTC

j_call: TRBJ2-7
d_call: -
v_call: TRBV7-8
clone_size: few
cdr3_aa: CASSPHMSSYEQYF
cdr3_nt: TGTGCCAGCAGCCCGCACATGAGCTCCTACGAGCAGTACTTC

j_call: TRBJ1-5
d_call: TRBD1
v_call: TRBV19
clone_size: -
cdr3_aa: CASSINGDRGNQPQHF
cdr3_nt: TGTGCCAGTAGTATTAATGGAGACAGGGGCAATCAGCCCCAGCATTTT

j_call: TRBJ2-7
d_call: TRBD2
v_call: TRBV11-2
clone_size: many
cdr3_aa: CASSLRGLADSSYEQYF
cdr3_nt: TGTGCCAGCAGCCTACGTGGTCTAGCGGATAGCTCCTACGAGCAGTACTTC

j_call: TRBJ2-7
d_call: TRBD2
v_call: TRBV7-2
clone_size: many
cdr3_aa: CASSLAGGRYEQYF
cdr3_nt: TGTGCCAGCAGCTTAGCGGGAGGGCGCTACGAGCAGTACTTC

j_call: TRBJ2-1
d_call: -
v_call: TRBV11-3
clone_size: many
cdr3_aa: CASSARDRGGGRNEQFF
cdr3_nt: TGTGCCAGCAGCGCACGAGACAGGGGAGGGGGGCGCAATGAGCAGTTCTTC

j_call: TRBJ1-2
d_call: -
v_call: TRBV18
clone_size: few
cdr3_aa: CASSPEQGGYTF
cdr3_nt: TGTGCCAGCTCACCTGAACAGGGTGGCTACACCTTC

j_call: TRBJ2-7
d_call: -
v_call: TRBV4-2
clone_size: many
cdr3_aa: CASSLRTDKSDEQYF
cdr3_nt: TGTGCCAGCAGCCTCAGGACAGATAAGTCGGACGAGCAGTACTTC

j_call: TRBJ2-1
d_call: TRBD2
v_call: TRBV5-1
clone_size: few
cdr3_aa: CASSLPGLAGINEQFF
cdr3_nt: TGCGCCAGCAGCCTACCAGGACTAGCGGGAATCAATGAGCAGTTCTTC

j_call: TRBJ2-3
d_call: -
v_call: TRBV29-1
clone_size: few
cdr3_aa: CSVGRAEDTQYF
cdr3_nt: TGCAGCGTGGGACGAGCAGAAGATACGCAGTATTTT

j_call: TRBJ2-2
d_call: -
v_call: TRBV10-3
clone_size: many
cdr3_aa: CAISDQGMNTGELFF
cdr3_nt: TGTGCCATCAGTGACCAAGGAATGAACACCGGGGAGCTGTTTTTT

j_call: TRBJ1-5
d_call: -
v_call: TRBV19
clone_size: -
cdr3_aa: CASTYRAKGGNQPQHF
cdr3_nt: TGTGCCAGCACCTACCGGGCAAAAGGAGGCAATCAGCCCCAGCATTTT

j_call: TRBJ1-1
d_call: -
v_call: TRBV4-1
clone_size: many
cdr3_aa: CASSQRRPGNTEAFF
cdr3_nt: TGCGCCAGCAGCCAACGTCGGCCAGGGAACACTGAAGCTTTCTTT

j_call: TRBJ1-1
d_call: -
v_call: TRBV10-2
clone_size: many
cdr3_aa: CASSDPGQVVGGRLNTEAFF
cdr3_nt: TGCGCCAGCAGTGACCCCGGTCAGGTAGTCGGGGGTCGCCTGAACACTGAAGCTTTCTTT

j_call: TRBJ1-5
d_call: TRBD1
v_call: TRBV19
clone_size: -
cdr3_aa: CASSIGVDRVGNQPQHF
cdr3_nt: TGTGCCAGTAGTATAGGGGTAGACAGGGTAGGCAATCAGCCCCAGCATTTT

j_call: TRBJ2-7
d_call: -
v_call: TRBV3-1
clone_size: few
cdr3_aa: CASSQEHGSYYEQYF
cdr3_nt: TGTGCCAGCAGCCAAGAGCACGGAAGCTACTACGAGCAGTACTTC

j_call: TRBJ1-6
d_call: -
v_call: TRBV5-5
clone_size: few
cdr3_aa: CASSSDSLGNSPLHF
cdr3_nt: TGTGCCAGCAGCAGCGACAGCTTGGGGAATTCACCCCTCCACTTT

j_call: TRBJ2-3
d_call: -
v_call: TRBV7-2
clone_size: many
cdr3_aa: CASSLRGGASTDTQYF
cdr3_nt: TGTGCCAGCAGCTTACGGGGTGGGGCCAGCACAGATACGCAGTATTTT

j_call: TRBJ2-7
d_call: TRBD1
v_call: TRBV6-5
clone_size: many
cdr3_aa: CASSPRDSYEQYF
cdr3_nt: TGTGCCAGCAGTCCCCGGGACAGCTACGAGCAGTACTTC

j_call: TRBJ1-2
d_call: -
v_call: TRBV2
clone_size: few
cdr3_aa: CASSEERNYGYTF
cdr3_nt: TGTGCCAGCAGTGAAGAACGGAACTATGGCTACACCTTC

j_call: TRBJ2-6
d_call: TRBD2
v_call: TRBV5-8
clone_size: -
cdr3_aa: CASSPGLAGSSGADVLTF
cdr3_nt: TGTGCCAGCAGCCCGGGACTAGCGGGGAGCTCTGGGGCCGACGTCCTGACTTTC

j_call: TRBJ1-1
d_call: -
v_call: TRBV5-1
clone_size: many
cdr3_aa: CASSFWQNTEAFF
cdr3_nt: TGCGCCAGCAGCTTCTGGCAGAACACTGAAGCTTTCTTT

j_call: TRBJ2-7
d_call: TRBD1
v_call: TRBV5-1
clone_size: -
cdr3_aa: CVSSLSTGAGDEQYF
cdr3_nt: TGCGTCAGCAGCCTATCAACAGGGGCTGGAGACGAGCAGTACTTC

j_call: TRBJ2-4
d_call: -
v_call: TRBV24-1
clone_size: -
cdr3_aa: CATSDPRLDIQYF
cdr3_nt: TGTGCCACCAGTGACCCCAGACTTGATATTCAGTACTTC

j_call: TRBJ1-3
d_call: -
v_call: TRBV25-1
clone_size: few
cdr3_aa: CASSFKANTIYF
cdr3_nt: TGTGCCAGCAGTTTCAAGGCAAACACCATATATTTT

j_call: TRBJ2-6
d_call: -
v_call: TRBV19
clone_size: many
cdr3_aa: CAPSGPEENPGANVLTF
cdr3_nt: TGTGCCCCCTCGGGGCCGGAGGAAAATCCTGGGGCCAACGTCCTGACTTTC

j_call: TRBJ1-1
d_call: -
v_call: TRBV6-5
clone_size: few
cdr3_aa: CASSYQGYMNTEAFF
cdr3_nt: TGTGCCAGCAGTTACCAGGGATACATGAACACTGAAGCTTTCTTT

j_call: TRBJ1-3
d_call: -
v_call: TRBV29-1
clone_size: -
cdr3_aa: CSAKSGNTIYF
cdr3_nt: TGCAGCGCTAAGTCTGGAAACACCATATATTTT

j_call: TRBJ2-1
d_call: -
v_call: TRBV29-1
clone_size: many
cdr3_aa: CSGSRVVGNEQFF
cdr3_nt: TGCAGCGGCTCCAGGGTAGTGGGCAATGAGCAGTTCTTC

j_call: TRBJ2-5
d_call: TRBD1
v_call: TRBV6-6
clone_size: many
cdr3_aa: CASSYLGQAWETQYF
cdr3_nt: TGTGCCAGCAGTTACCTTGGACAGGCTTGGGAGACCCAGTACTTC

j_call: TRBJ2-1
d_call: TRBD2
v_call: TRBV11-3
clone_size: many
cdr3_aa: CASSFRLAGGPLHNEQFF
cdr3_nt: TGTGCCAGCAGCTTTCGCCTAGCGGGAGGGCCTTTACACAATGAGCAGTTCTTC

j_call: TRBJ2-3
d_call: -
v_call: TRBV12-5
clone_size: -
cdr3_aa: CASAQRGHRTDTQYF
cdr3_nt: TGTGCTAGTGCCCAACGAGGTCATCGCACAGATACGCAGTATTTT

j_call: TRBJ2-7
d_call: -
v_call: TRBV20-1
clone_size: many
cdr3_aa: CSAGTGSYEQYF
cdr3_nt: TGCAGTGCCGGGACGGGCTCCTACGAGCAGTACTTC

j_call: TRBJ2-7
d_call: TRBD2
v_call: TRBV6-5
clone_size: -
cdr3_aa: CASSRAGGYEQYF
cdr3_nt: TGTGCCAGCAGTAGGGCGGGGGGCTACGAGCAGTACTTC

j_call: TRBJ2-1
d_call: -
v_call: TRBV19
clone_size: few
cdr3_aa: CASSNGAEYNEQFF
cdr3_nt: TGTGCCAGTAGTAATGGGGCTGAATACAATGAGCAGTTCTTC

j_call: TRBJ1-1
d_call: TRBD1
v_call: TRBV7-9
clone_size: many
cdr3_aa: CASSLAPDRVGEAFF
cdr3_nt: TGTGCCAGCAGCTTAGCCCCGGACAGGGTTGGTGAAGCTTTCTTT

j_call: TRBJ1-6
d_call: -
v_call: TRBV28
clone_size: many
cdr3_aa: CASSFLRGKSPLHF
cdr3_nt: TGTGCCAGCAGTTTCTTAAGGGGGAAATCACCCCTCCACTTT

j_call: TRBJ2-1
d_call: TRBD2
v_call: TRBV5-1
clone_size: many
cdr3_aa: CASTLAGGNNEQFF
cdr3_nt: TGCGCCAGCACCCTAGCGGGAGGAAACAATGAGCAGTTCTTC

j_call: TRBJ2-2
d_call: -
v_call: TRBV7-8
clone_size: many
cdr3_aa: CASSLSPGVTGELFF
cdr3_nt: TGTGCCAGCAGCTTGTCTCCCGGGGTCACCGGGGAGCTGTTTTTT

j_call: TRBJ2-2
d_call: -
v_call: TRBV4-3
clone_size: many
cdr3_aa: CASSQVWGASTGELFF
cdr3_nt: TGCGCCAGCAGCCAAGTATGGGGGGCGAGCACCGGGGAGCTGTTTTTT

j_call: TRBJ2-7
d_call: TRBD2
v_call: TRBV9
clone_size: many
cdr3_aa: CASSPAGLATRGAYEQYF
cdr3_nt: TGTGCCAGCAGCCCCGCGGGACTAGCGACAAGAGGCGCCTACGAGCAGTACTTC

j_call: TRBJ1-4
d_call: -
v_call: TRBV7-9
clone_size: many
cdr3_aa: CASSRIEGQREKLFF
cdr3_nt: TGTGCCAGCAGCCGCATCGAGGGACAAAGGGAAAAACTGTTTTTT

j_call: TRBJ1-2
d_call: -
v_call: TRBV7-9
clone_size: -
cdr3_aa: CASSVTGRWGYTF
cdr3_nt: TGTGCCAGCAGCGTAACGGGACGATGGGGCTACACCTTC

j_call: TRBJ2-7
d_call: -
v_call: TRBV20-1
clone_size: -
cdr3_aa: CSARRAIDSYEQYF
cdr3_nt: TGCAGTGCTAGAAGGGCAATCGACTCCTACGAGCAGTACTTC

j_call: TRBJ2-1
d_call: -
v_call: TRBV7-3
clone_size: many
cdr3_aa: CASSLGGRSTNEQFF
cdr3_nt: TGTGCCAGCAGCTTAGGAGGGAGAAGTACGAATGAGCAGTTCTTC

j_call: TRBJ2-7
d_call: -
v_call: TRBV5-1
clone_size: many
cdr3_aa: CASSPGSGAYEQYF
cdr3_nt: TGCGCCAGCAGCCCCGGCTCGGGGGCCTACGAGCAGTACTTC